This T cell receptor (beta chain) was sequenced for a study of blood T cell repertoires in COVID-19. Libraries were prepared by immunoSEQ multiplex PCR; TCRdb keeps only in-frame clonotypes and omits some of them. There are about 270,000 clones in the sample; 80% to 90% occur only once, and over 2% lies in the top ten. A single count supports this clone. V was pared by 4 bases and J by 1 base, with 14 bases between. Looked up from germline, CDR1 is SGHRS and CDR2 is YFSETQ. The CDR3 has 15 residues. The source is a woman aged 18-30 years who had recovered from COVID-19. The chain carries TRBV5-1 and TRBJ1-2; D call uncertain. The sample was PBMCs or T cells enriched from blood (not recorded which). This CDR3 is CASSQEFVLNYGYTF. CDR3 DNA: TGCGCCAGCAGCCAAGAGTTTGTTCTTAACTATGGCTACACCTTC.